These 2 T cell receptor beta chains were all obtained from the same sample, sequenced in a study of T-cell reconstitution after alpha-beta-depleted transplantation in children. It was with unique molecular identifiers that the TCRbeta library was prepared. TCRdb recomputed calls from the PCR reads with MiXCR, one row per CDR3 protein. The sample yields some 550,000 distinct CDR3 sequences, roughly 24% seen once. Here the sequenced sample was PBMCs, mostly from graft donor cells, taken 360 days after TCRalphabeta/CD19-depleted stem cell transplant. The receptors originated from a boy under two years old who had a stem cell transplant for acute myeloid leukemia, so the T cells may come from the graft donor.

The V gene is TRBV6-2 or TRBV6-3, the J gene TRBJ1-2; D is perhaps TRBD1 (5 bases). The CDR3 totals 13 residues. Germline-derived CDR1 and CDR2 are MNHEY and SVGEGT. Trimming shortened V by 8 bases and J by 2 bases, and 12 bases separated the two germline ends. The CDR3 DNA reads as TGTGCCAGCCACGGGGGAAGAAACTATGGCTACACCTTC. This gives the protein CASHGGRNYGYTF.

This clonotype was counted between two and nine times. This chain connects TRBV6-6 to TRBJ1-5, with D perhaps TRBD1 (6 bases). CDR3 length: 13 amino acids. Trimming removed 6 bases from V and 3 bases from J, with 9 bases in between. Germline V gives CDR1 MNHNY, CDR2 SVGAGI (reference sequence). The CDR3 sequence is CASRAGVNQPQHF. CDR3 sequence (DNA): TGTGCCAGCAGAGCAGGGGTCAATCAGCCCCAGCATTTT.